This T cell receptor (beta chain) was recovered during a study of T cell changes during pregnancy in multiple sclerosis. Trimming stripped 1 base from V and 4 bases from J, with 13 bases between. CDR1 is LGHNA and CDR2 is YSLEER in the germline V gene. CDR3 length: 15 amino acids. Assay used: immunoSEQ multiplex PCR; TCRdb lists only in-frame clones, some missing. The table lists roughly 45,000 clones, 85% to 90% of them singletons. The chain joins TRBV4-3 to TRBJ1-1; D may be TRBD1 (5 bases). Sequencing was performed on peripheral blood, taken in the second trimester of pregnancy. This clonotype was obtained from a female donor in good health, enrolled as a control in a pregnancy study. CDR3 nucleotide sequence: TGCGCCAGCAGCCAAGGCCCAGGGTCGGCCACTGAAGCTTTCTTT. The encoded protein is CASSQGPGSATEAFF.